Below are 20 T cell receptor beta chains sequenced from a single sample in a study of blood T cells in healthy people across ages. Primers used in a second PCR of roughly 6 to 12 cycles were a sample-barcoded 5' primer and a J-beta primer mix. One entry per CDR3 protein, called by TCRdb with MiXCR from the 5' RACE reads. The data hold roughly 700,000 distinct CDR3 sequences, with over 45% observed a single time. Sequenced: blood. The source of these receptors is a woman aged 55-75 years in good health.

This clonotype was detected only a few times. V is TRBV6-5 and J is TRBJ2-3; 7 nucleotides align to TRBD2. Losses at the gene ends were 5 bases for V and 7 bases for J; bases not matched to a gene: 3. The CDR3 sequence is 12 residues long. Per the germline V gene, CDR1 is MNHEY and CDR2 is SVGAGI. The CDR3 loop reads CASSPGGYTQYF. DNA for the CDR3: TGTGCCAGCAGTCCCGGGGGGTATACGCAGTATTTT.

With regard to this clonotype: At one end the junction does not follow the germline gene, possibly because of a read error. This chain connects TRBV7-3 to TRBJ2-1, with 7 nucleotides matching TRBD2. From germline, CDR1 is SGHTA and CDR2 FQGTGA. The CDR3 consists of 15 residues. CDR3 sequence (DNA): TGTGCCAGCAGCCCTGGCGGGAGCTCCAACAATGAGCAGTTCTTC. This gives the protein CASSPGGSSNNEQFF.

Comments on this clonotype: Mismatch with germline at one junction end may stem from a read error. V usage is TRBV7-3 and J usage is TRBJ2-1; 14 bases align to TRBD2. Germline V CDR1 and CDR2: SGHTA, FQGTGA. CDR3 length: 15 residues. The DNA of the CDR3 is TGTGCCGGCAGCCGACTAGCGGGAGGGGGGAATGAGCAGTTCTTC. Translated, it gives CAGSRLAGGGNEQFF.

The rearrangement joins TRBV20-1 to TRBJ1-5, with D possibly matching TRBD1 (5 bases). The CDR3 length is 16 residues. Germline CDR1 and CDR2: DFQATT and SNEGSKA (reference sequence). The germline V and J ends were trimmed by 4 bases and 7 bases, with 23 bases remaining between them. The CDR3 sequence: CSATKDGGTGSQPQHF. The CDR3 bases are TGCAGTGCTACCAAGGACGGCGGTACAGGTTCCCAGCCCCAGCATTTT.

This clonotype was found once. This rearrangement joins TRBV7-2 to TRBJ2-3; D remains unclear. This CDR3 comprises 15 residues. The V gene lost 4 bases and the J gene lost 0 bases, with 11 bases spanning the gap. Per germline, CDR1 SGHTA and CDR2 FQGNSA. This CDR3 reads CASSSAYTSTDTQYF. The CDR3 DNA sequence: TGTGCCAGCAGCTCTGCGTATACTAGCACAGATACGCAGTATTTT.

This clonotype has more than one count but fewer than ten. The CDR3 DNA reads as TGCAGCGCCGGAGGAGGGCATCAAGGGACTGAAGCTTTCTTT. It translates to CSAGGGHQGTEAFF. This chain connects TRBV29-1 to TRBJ1-1; D gene unclear. This CDR3 spans 14 amino acids. V was pared by 7 bases and J by 5 bases, with 20 bases between. CDR1 is SQVTM, CDR2 ANQGSEA, per germline. The full variable domain, in which reference TRBV29-1 and TRBJ1-1 provide the parts outside the CDR3, is SAVISQKPSRDICQRGTSLTIQCQVDSQVTMMFWYRQQPGQSLTLIATANQGSEATYESGFVIDKFPISRPNLTFSTLTVSNMSPEDSSIYLCSAGGGHQGTEAFFGQGTRLTVV.

This chain links TRBV12-3 or TRBV12-4 with TRBJ1-1, with D possibly being TRBD1 (6 bases). The V and J ends lost 6 bases and 4 bases respectively, with 12 bases between them. CDR3 length: 13 residues. The DNA of the CDR3 is TGTGCCAGCAGATCAGGGGTGAGCACTGAAGCTTTCTTT. Its protein product is CASRSGVSTEAFF.

J is TRBJ1-2 and V is TRBV28, with D perhaps matching TRBD1 (6 bases). This CDR3 is 14 amino acids long. The V end was cut by 6 bases, the J end by 4 bases, with 15 bases between. Looked up from germline, CDR1 is MDHEN and CDR2 is SYDVKM. The CDR3 DNA sequence: TGTGCCAGCAGCCCTACGGGGACAATCTATGGCTACACCTTC. This gives the protein CASSPTGTIYGYTF.

This clonotype was counted between two and nine times. The V and J genes are TRBV7-9 and TRBJ2-5; tentative D call: TRBD1 (6 bases). The ends were cut back, 5 bases at V and 2 bases at J, with 18 bases in the middle. Germline values: CDR1 SEHNR, CDR2 FQNEAQ (reference sequence). The CDR3 totals 16 residues. CDR3 sequence reads: CASSLAGARKQETQYF. The CDR3 bases are TGTGCCAGCAGCCTGGCAGGGGCAAGGAAACAAGAGACCCAGTACTTC.

J is TRBJ1-2 and V is TRBV24-1, with D hard to call. This CDR3 comprises 13 residues. CDR1 and CDR2 (germline): KGHDR, SFDVKD. V shed 5 bases and J shed 6 bases, with 12 bases lying between them. The CDR3 protein is CATSVGGSDGYTF. In nucleotides, the CDR3 is TGTGCCACCAGTGTAGGAGGAAGCGATGGCTACACCTTC.

The rearrangement uses TRBV12-3 or TRBV12-4 and TRBJ2-5, with TRBD1 matching over 10 bases. With the DNA end fitting TRBJ2-7 better, the J assignment may be wrong. This CDR3 comprises 14 residues. The CDR3 loop reads CASSFGTGAHEQYF. The CDR3 DNA follows: TGTGCCAGCAGTTTCGGGACAGGGGCCCACGAGCAGTACTTC.

This chain's CDR3 is CASSPDFKNIQYF. CDR3 DNA sequence: TGTGCCAGCAGCCCCGACTTTAAAAACATTCAGTACTTC. This sequence joins TRBV7-2 and TRBJ2-4; D ambiguous. In germline, CDR1 is SGHTA, CDR2 FQGNSA. CDR3 length: 13 amino acids. Trimming stripped 5 bases from V and 4 bases from J, with 9 bases between.

For this clonotype: Its ends do not fully match the called genes, so a read error is possible. The chain is built from TRBV7-8 and TRBJ2-4, with 12 bases lining up with TRBD2. The DNA end is more similar to TRBJ2-7, so the J call may be wrong. Looked up from germline, CDR1 is SGHVS and CDR2 is FQNEAQ. The CDR3 totals 15 residues. The DNA of the CDR3 is TGTGCCGGCAGCGTAGGACTAGCGGGAACCAACGAGCAGTACTTC. It is translated as CAGSVGLAGTNEQYF.

On this clonotype: Germline and junction disagree at one end, which may indicate a read error. The J gene is TRBJ2-1, the V gene TRBV14, with a possible D match to TRBD1 (6 bases). Per germline, CDR1 SGHDN and CDR2 FVKESK. CDR3 length: 16 residues. The CDR3 nucleotides are TGCACCAGCAGCCAAGATGGTGCCAACAGGGACGATGAGCAGTTCTTC. It translates to CTSSQDGANRDDEQFF.

In its sample, this clonotype was seen a few times. This chain joins TRBV3-1 and TRBJ1-1; D remains unclear. Germline CDR1 LGHDT, CDR2 YNNKEL (reference sequence). The CDR3 loop spans 14 amino acids. The V gene lost 4 bases and the J gene lost 3 bases, with 12 bases spanning the gap. CDR3: CASSPRVDYTEAFF. The CDR3 DNA follows: TGTGCCAGCAGCCCGCGCGTAGACTACACTGAAGCTTTCTTT. The full variable domain, rest sourced from reference TRBV3-1 and TRBJ1-1, is DTAVSQTPKYLVTQMGNDKSIKCEQNLGHDTMYWYKQDSKKFLKIMFSYNNKELIINETVPNRFSPKSPDKAHLNLHINSLELGDSAVYFCASSPRVDYTEAFFGQGTRLTVV.

V gene TRBV6-5 combines with J gene TRBJ2-5; TRBD1 matches at 9 bases. Trimming removed 6 bases from V and 10 bases from J; junction bases left unmatched: 9. The CDR3 contains 13 residues. Germline V gene lookup returns CDR1 MNHEY and CDR2 SVGAGI. The CDR3 DNA reads TGTGCCAGCAGACGGGGACAGGGTGCCTTCCAGTACTTC. Encoded protein: CASRRGQGAFQYF.

The chain uses TRBV7-2 and TRBJ2-5, with a tentative D call TRBD1 (5 bases). Trimming shortened V by 3 bases and J by 4 bases, and 12 bases separated the two germline ends. The germline CDR1 and CDR2 sequences are SGHTA and FQGNSA. This CDR3 has 14 residues. The DNA for the CDR3 is TGTGCCAGCAGCTTGGCCAGGGCCCTAGAGACCCAGTACTTC. Its protein product is CASSLARALETQYF. Together with reference TRBV7-2 and TRBJ2-5, the CDR3 gives the full variable domain: GAGVSQSPSNKVTEKGKDVELRCDPISGHTALYWYRQSLGQGLEFLIYFQGNSAPDKSGLPSDRFSAERTGGSVSTLTIQRTQQEDSAVYLCASSLARALETQYFGPGTRLLVL.

V is TRBV20-1 and J is TRBJ1-5, with D unresolved. There are 13 residues in the CDR3. Trimming removed 1 base at V and 4 bases at J, with 8 bases between. Germline V gene lookup returns CDR1 DFQATT and CDR2 SNEGSKA (reference sequence). CDR3 in amino acids: CSARVGSNQPQHF. Here the CDR3 DNA reads TGCAGTGCTAGAGTCGGGTCAAATCAGCCCCAGCATTTT.

The chain recombines TRBV7-9 with TRBJ2-5, with 7 positions matching TRBD2. CDR3 length equals 15 residues. Germline lookup yields CDR1 SEHNR and CDR2 FQNEAQ (reference sequence). Unmatched junction bases numbered 6, after V lost 4 bases and J lost 1 base. In nucleotides, the CDR3 is TGTGCCAGCAGCTCTAGCGGAAACCCCCAAGAGACCCAGTACTTC. Translating it yields CASSSSGNPQETQYF.

The chain joins TRBV7-2 to TRBJ2-7; D possibly corresponds to TRBD1 (5 bases). The CDR3 contains 14 residues. The ends were cut back, 5 bases at V and 0 bases at J, with 11 bases in the middle. In germline, CDR1 is SGHTA, CDR2 FQGNSA. DNA of the CDR3: TGTGCCAGCAGCACACAGGTGAGCTCCTACGAGCAGTACTTC. It is translated as CASSTQVSSYEQYF.